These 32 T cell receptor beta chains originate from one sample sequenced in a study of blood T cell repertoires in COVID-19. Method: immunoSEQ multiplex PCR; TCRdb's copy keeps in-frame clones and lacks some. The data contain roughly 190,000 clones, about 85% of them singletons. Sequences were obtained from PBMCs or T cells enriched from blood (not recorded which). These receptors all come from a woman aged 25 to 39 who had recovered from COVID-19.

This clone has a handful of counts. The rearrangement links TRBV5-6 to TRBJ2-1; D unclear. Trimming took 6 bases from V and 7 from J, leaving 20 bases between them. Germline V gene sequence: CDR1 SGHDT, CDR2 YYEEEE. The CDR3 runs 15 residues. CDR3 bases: TGTGCCAGCACCTATCTTCACCAAAACGAGAATGAGCAGTTCTTC. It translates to CASTYLHQNENEQFF.

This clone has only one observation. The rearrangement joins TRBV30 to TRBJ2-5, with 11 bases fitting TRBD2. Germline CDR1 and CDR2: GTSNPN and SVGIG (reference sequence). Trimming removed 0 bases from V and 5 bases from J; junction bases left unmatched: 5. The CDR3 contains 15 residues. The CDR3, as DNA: TGTGCCTGGAGTGTTGGACTAGCGGGCGGGGAGACCCAGTACTTC. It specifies CAWSVGLAGGETQYF. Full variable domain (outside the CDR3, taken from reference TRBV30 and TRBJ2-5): SQTIHQWPATLVQPVGSPLSLECTVEGTSNPNLYWYRQAAGRGLQLLFYSVGIGQISSEVPQNLSASRPQDRQFILSSKKLLLSDSGFYLCAWSVGLAGGETQYFGPGTRLLVL.

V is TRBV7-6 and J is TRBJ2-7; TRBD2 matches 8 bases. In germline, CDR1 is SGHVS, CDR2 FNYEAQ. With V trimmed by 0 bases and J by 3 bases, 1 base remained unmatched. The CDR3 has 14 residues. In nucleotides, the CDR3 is TGTGCCAGCAGCTTAGCCAGCGGGAGCTACGAGCAGTACTTC. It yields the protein CASSLASGSYEQYF.

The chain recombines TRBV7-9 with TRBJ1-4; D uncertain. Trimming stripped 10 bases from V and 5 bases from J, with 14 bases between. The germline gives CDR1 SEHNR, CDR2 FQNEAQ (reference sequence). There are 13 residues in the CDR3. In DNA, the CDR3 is TGTGCCACGTGGGGAGTGGTAAATGAAAAACTGTTTTTT. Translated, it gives CATWGVVNEKLFF. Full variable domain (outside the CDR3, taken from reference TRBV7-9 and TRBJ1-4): DTGVSQNPRHKITKRGQNVTFRCDPISEHNRLYWYRQTLGQGPEFLTYFQNEAQLEKSRLLSDRFSAERPKGSFSTLEIQRTEQGDSAMYLCATWGVVNEKLFFGSGTQLSVL.

The CDR3 loop reads CASSQGQGRQPQHF. In DNA form, the CDR3 reads TGCGCCAGCAGCCAAGGACAGGGTCGTCAGCCCCAGCATTTT. V and J are TRBV4-1 and TRBJ1-5; TRBD1 agrees at 7 bases. The CDR3 loop spans 14 amino acids. Trimming cost V 1 base and J 6 bases; bases outside gene matches: 3. In germline, CDR1 is MGHRA, CDR2 YSYEKL.

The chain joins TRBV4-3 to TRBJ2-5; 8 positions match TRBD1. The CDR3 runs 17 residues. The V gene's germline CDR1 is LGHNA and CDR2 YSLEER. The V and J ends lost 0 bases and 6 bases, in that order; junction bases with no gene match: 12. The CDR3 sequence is CASSQDLLGQGAKTQYF. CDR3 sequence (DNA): TGCGCCAGCAGCCAAGATCTTCTTGGGCAGGGGGCGAAGACCCAGTACTTC.

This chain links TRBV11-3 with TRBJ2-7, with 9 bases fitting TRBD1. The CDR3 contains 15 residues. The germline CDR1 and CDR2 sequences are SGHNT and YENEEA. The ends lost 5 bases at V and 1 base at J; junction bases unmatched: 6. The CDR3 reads CASSPLGTGSYEQYF. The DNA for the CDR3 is TGTGCCAGCAGCCCCTTGGGGACAGGGTCCTACGAGCAGTACTTC.

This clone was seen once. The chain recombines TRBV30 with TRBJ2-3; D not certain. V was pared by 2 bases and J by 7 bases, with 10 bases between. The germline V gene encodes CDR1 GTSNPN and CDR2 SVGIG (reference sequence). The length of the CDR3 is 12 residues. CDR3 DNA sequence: TGTGCCTGGAGTCCTAGTTTGTATACGCAGTATTTT. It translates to CAWSPSLYTQYF.

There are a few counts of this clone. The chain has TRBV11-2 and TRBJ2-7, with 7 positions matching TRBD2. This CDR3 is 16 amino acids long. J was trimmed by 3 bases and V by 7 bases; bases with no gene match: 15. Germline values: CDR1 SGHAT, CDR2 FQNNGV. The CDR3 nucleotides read TGTGCCAGCACTGGGCTTTTTGGCGGGAGCAGCTACGAGCAGTACTTC. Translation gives CASTGLFGGSSYEQYF.

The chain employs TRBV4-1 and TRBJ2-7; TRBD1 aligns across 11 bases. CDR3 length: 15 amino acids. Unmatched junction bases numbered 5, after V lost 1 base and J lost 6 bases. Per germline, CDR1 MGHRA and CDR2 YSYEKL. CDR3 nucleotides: TGCGCCAGCAGCCAAGGAGGACAGGGGGCGCGCGAGCAGTACTTC. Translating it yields CASSQGGQGAREQYF.

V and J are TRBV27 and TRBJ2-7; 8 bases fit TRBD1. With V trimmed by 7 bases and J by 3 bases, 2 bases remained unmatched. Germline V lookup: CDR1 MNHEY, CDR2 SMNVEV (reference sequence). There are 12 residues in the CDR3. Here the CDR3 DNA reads TGTGCCAGCATCGGACAGGGCTACGAGCAGTACTTC. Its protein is CASIGQGYEQYF.

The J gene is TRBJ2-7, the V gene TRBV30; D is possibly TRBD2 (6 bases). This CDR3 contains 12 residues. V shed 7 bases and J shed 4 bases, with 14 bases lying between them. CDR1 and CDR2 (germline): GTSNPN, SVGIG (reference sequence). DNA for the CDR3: TGTGCCTTACGGACTAACCGGTACGAGCAGTACTTC. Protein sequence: CALRTNRYEQYF.

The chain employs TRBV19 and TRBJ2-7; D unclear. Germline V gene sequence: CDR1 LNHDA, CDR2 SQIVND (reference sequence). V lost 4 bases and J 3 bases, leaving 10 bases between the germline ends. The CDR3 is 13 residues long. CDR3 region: CASSTFTDYEQYF. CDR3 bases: TGTGCCAGTAGTACCTTTACAGACTACGAGCAGTACTTC.

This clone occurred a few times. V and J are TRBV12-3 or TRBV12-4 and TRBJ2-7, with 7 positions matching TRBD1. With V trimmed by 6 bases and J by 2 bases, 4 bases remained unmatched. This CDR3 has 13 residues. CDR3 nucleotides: TGTGCCAGCAGCCCCGGGACAGCCTACGAGCAGTACTTC. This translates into CASSPGTAYEQYF.

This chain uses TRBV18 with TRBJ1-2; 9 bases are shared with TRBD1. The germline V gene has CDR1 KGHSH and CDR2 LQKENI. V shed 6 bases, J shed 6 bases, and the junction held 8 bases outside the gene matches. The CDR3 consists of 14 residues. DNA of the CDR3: TGTGCCAGCTCTCAGGGGGACAGGGACCATGGCTACACCTTC. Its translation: CASSQGDRDHGYTF.

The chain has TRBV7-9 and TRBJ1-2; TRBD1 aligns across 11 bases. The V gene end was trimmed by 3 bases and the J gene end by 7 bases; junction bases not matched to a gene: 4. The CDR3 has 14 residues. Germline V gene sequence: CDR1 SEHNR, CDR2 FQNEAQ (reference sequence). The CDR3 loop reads CASSLQGQGGGYTF. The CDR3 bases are TGTGCCAGCAGCTTGCAGGGACAGGGGGGTGGCTACACCTTC.

CDR3 nucleotides: TGTGCCAGCAGCGTAGGAATCAGGACAACTAATGAAAAACTGTTTTTT. Encoded protein: CASSVGIRTTNEKLFF. This sequence joins TRBV9 and TRBJ1-4; D is ambiguous. CDR3 length equals 16 residues. Germline V lookup: CDR1 SGDLS, CDR2 YYNGEE. V lost 0 bases, J lost 0 bases, and 9 bases lay in between.

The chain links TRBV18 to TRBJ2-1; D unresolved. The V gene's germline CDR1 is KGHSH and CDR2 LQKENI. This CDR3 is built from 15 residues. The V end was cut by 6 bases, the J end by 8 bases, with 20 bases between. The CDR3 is CASSLTQESIHEQFF. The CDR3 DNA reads TGTGCCAGCTCCCTAACGCAGGAAAGTATCCATGAGCAGTTCTTC.

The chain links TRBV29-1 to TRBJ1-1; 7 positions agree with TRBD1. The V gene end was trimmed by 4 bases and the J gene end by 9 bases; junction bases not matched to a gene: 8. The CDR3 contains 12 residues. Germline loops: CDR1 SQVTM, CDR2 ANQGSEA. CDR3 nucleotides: TGCAGCGTTGTGAAAGGACAGGAGCAAGCTTTCTTT. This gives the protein CSVVKGQEQAFF.

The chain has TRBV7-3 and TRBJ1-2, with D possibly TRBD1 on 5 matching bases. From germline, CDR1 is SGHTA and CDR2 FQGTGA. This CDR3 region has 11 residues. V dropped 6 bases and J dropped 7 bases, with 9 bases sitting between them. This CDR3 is CASRQARGYTF. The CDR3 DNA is TGTGCCAGCAGACAGGCGCGTGGCTACACCTTC.

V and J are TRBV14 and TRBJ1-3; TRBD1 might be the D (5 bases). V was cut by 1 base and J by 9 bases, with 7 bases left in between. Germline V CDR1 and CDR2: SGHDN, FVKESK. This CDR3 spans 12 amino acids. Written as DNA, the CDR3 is TGTGCCAGCAGCCAAGTGCAGGGCACCATATATTTT. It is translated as CASSQVQGTIYF.

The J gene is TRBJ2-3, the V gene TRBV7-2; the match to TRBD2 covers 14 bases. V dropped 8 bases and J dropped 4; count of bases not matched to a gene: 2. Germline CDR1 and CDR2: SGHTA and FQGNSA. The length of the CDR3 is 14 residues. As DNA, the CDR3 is TGTGCCAGCGGGACTAGCGGGAGAGCAGATACGCAGTATTTT. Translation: CASGTSGRADTQYF.

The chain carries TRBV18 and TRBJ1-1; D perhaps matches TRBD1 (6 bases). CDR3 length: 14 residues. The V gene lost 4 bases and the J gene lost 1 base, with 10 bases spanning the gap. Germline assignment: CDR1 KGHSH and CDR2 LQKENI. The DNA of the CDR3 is TGTGCCAGCTCACAGGACAGAAAGAACACTGAAGCTTTCTTT. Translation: CASSQDRKNTEAFF.

The CDR3, as DNA: TGTGCCAGCTGGGGCAGGGGGTCAGAGACCCAGTACTTC. Protein sequence: CASWGRGSETQYF. This chain joins TRBV6-5 and TRBJ2-5; 7 positions agree with TRBD1. Trimming at V came to 8 bases and at J to 4 bases, leaving 7 bases not matched to a gene. CDR3 size: 13 residues. CDR1 and CDR2 from the germline V gene are MNHEY and SVGAGI.

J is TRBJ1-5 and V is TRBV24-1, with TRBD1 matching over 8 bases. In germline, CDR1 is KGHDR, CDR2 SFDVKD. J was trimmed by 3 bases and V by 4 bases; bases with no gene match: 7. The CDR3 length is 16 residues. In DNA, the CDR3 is TGTGCCACCAGTGACCCGGGACAGGAATTCAATCAGCCCCAGCATTTT. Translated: CATSDPGQEFNQPQHF.

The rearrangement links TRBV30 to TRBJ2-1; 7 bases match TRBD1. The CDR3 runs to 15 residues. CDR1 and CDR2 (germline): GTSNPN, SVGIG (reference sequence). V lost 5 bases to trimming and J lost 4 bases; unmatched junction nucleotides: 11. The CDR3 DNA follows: TGTGCCTGGGGGAGAGGGGGACAGAATTACAATGAGCAGTTCTTC. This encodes CAWGRGGQNYNEQFF.

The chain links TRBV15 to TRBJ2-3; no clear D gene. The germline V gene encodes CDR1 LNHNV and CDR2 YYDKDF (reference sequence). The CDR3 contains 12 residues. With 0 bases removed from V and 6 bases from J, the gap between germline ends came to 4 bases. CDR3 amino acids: CATSRDVDTQYF. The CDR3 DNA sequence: TGTGCCACCAGCAGAGACGTCGATACGCAGTATTTT.

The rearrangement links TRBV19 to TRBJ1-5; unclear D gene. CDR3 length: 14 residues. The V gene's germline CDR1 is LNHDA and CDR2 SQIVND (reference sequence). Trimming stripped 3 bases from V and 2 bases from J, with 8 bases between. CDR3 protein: CASSINTGNQPQHF. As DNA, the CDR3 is TGTGCCAGTAGTATCAACACCGGCAATCAGCCCCAGCATTTT.

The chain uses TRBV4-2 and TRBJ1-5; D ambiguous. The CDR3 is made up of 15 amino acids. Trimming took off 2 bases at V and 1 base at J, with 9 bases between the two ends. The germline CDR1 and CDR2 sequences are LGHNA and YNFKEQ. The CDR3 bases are TGTGCCAGCAGCCAAACCACTACGAGCAATCAGCCCCAGCATTTT. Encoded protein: CASSQTTTSNQPQHF.

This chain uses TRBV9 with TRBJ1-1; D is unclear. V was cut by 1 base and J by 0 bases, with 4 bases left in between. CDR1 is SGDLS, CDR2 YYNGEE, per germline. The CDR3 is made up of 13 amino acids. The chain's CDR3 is CASSVYMNTEAFF. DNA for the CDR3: TGTGCCAGCAGCGTATATATGAACACTGAAGCTTTCTTT.

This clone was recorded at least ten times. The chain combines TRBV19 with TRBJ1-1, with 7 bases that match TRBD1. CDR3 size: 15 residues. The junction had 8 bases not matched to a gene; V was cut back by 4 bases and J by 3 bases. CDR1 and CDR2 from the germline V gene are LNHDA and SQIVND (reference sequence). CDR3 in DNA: TGTGCCAGTAGTACCACAGGGGAAGGGGACACTGAAGCTTTCTTT. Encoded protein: CASSTTGEGDTEAFF.

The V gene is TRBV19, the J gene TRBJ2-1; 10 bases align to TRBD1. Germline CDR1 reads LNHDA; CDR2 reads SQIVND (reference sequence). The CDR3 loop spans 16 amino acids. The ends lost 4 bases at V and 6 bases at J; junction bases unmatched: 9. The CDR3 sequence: CASSRTGGELVNEQFF. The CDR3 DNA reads TGTGCCAGTAGTAGGACAGGGGGGGAATTAGTCAATGAGCAGTTCTTC.